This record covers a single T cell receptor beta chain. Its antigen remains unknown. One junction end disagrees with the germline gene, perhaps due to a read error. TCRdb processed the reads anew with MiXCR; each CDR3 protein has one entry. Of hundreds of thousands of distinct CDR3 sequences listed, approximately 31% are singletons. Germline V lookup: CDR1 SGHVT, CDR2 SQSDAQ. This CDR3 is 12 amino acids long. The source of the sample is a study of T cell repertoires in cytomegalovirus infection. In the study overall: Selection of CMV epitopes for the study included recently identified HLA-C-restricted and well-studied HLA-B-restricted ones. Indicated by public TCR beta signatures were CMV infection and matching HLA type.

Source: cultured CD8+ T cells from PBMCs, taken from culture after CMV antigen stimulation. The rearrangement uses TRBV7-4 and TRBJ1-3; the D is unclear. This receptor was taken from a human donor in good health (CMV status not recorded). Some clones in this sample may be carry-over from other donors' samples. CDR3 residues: CANSFSGNTIYF. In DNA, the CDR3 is TGTGCCAACAGCTTCTCTGGAAACACCATATATTTT.